One and the same sample provided the 21 T cell receptor beta chains below, sequenced in a study of blood T cell repertoires in COVID-19. TCRdb's table, derived via immunoSEQ multiplex PCR, lists solely in-frame clones and lacks some. Of roughly 270,000 clones in the sample, roughly 80% were seen once. The sequenced sample was PBMCs or T cells enriched from blood (not recorded which). These receptor sequences come from a man aged 35 to 55 who had been exposed to COVID-19.

This clone was counted a single time. This chain joins TRBV6-5 and TRBJ2-1, with 9 bases fitting TRBD2. The CDR3 runs 14 residues. V trimming: 7 bases; J trimming: 5 bases; junction bases outside the gene matches: 6. Germline V CDR1 and CDR2: MNHEY, SVGAGI. CDR3 sequence reads: CASKTGLANNEQFF. The CDR3 DNA follows: TGTGCCAGCAAAACGGGACTAGCCAACAATGAGCAGTTCTTC.

This CDR3 is CASSQVLSGRILGEQYF. CDR3 nucleotide sequence: TGTGCCAGCAGCCAAGTGCTCAGCGGGAGGATCTTGGGGGAGCAGTACTTC. The rearrangement uses TRBV14 and TRBJ2-7, with 9 positions matching TRBD2. Trimming removed 1 base from V and 7 bases from J; junction bases left unmatched: 14. The CDR3 consists of 17 residues. Germline CDR1 SGHDN, CDR2 FVKESK.

This chain joins TRBV10-3 and TRBJ2-7; D remains unclear. This CDR3 region has 12 residues. Germline values: CDR1 ENHRY, CDR2 SYGVKD. V lost 10 bases and J 1 base, leaving 11 bases between the germline ends. The CDR3 loop is CATTQDSYEQYF. As DNA, the CDR3 is TGTGCCACAACGCAGGATTCCTACGAGCAGTACTTC.

This chain connects TRBV11-1 to TRBJ1-2, with TRBD1 as a possible D gene (6 bases). The CDR3 runs 15 residues. The germline CDR1 and CDR2 sequences are SGHAT and FQDESV (reference sequence). V lost 6 bases to trimming and J lost 0 bases, with 14 bases between them. The DNA of the CDR3 is TGTGCCAGCAGTTTAACAGGGCCTGCTAACTATGGCTACACCTTC. Residues: CASSLTGPANYGYTF.

J is TRBJ2-7 and V is TRBV11-2; D not resolved. Germline V lookup: CDR1 SGHAT, CDR2 FQNNGV. V lost 5 bases, J lost 3 bases, and 8 bases lay in between. The CDR3 is 12 residues long. CDR3 in DNA: TGTGCCAGCAGCGCCCACTACTACGAGCAGTACTTC. Translating gives CASSAHYYEQYF.

The rearrangement joins TRBV10-3 to TRBJ2-7, with TRBD1 matching 8 bases. The CDR3 is 12 residues long. The V segment lost 11 bases and the J segment 3 bases; nucleotides outside the gene matches: 6. CDR1 and CDR2 (germline): ENHRY, SYGVKD. The CDR3 protein is CAAGQDNYEQYF. DNA of the CDR3: TGTGCCGCGGGACAGGATAACTACGAGCAGTACTTC.

V and J are TRBV3-1 (or the pseudogene TRBV3-2) and TRBJ2-7, with TRBD2 matching 10 bases. V gave up 4 bases and J gave up 4 bases; unmatched junction bases: 7. The germline V gene has CDR1 LGHDT and CDR2 YNNKEL (reference sequence). CDR3 length: 15 amino acids. CDR3 in amino acids: CASSPQIAGGYEQYF. The CDR3 coding sequence is TGTGCCAGCAGCCCTCAGATAGCGGGAGGTTACGAGCAGTACTTC.

This clone came up once. The V gene is TRBV11-2, the J gene TRBJ1-5; 9 bases align to TRBD1. CDR3 size: 15 residues. Germline CDR1 reads SGHAT; CDR2 reads FQNNGV. Losses at the gene ends were 6 bases for V and 4 bases for J; bases not matched to a gene: 7. CDR3 coding DNA: TGTGCCAGCAGTACGTCAGACAGGGGGAATCAGCCCCAGCATTTT. Protein product: CASSTSDRGNQPQHF. Supplemented by reference TRBV11-2 and TRBJ1-5, the full variable domain reads EAGVAQSPRYKIIEKRQSVAFWCNPISGHATLYWYQQILGQGPKLLIQFQNNGVVDDSQLPKDRFSAERLKGVDSTLKIQPAKLEDSAVYLCASSTSDRGNQPQHFGDGTRLSIL.

The chain combines TRBV7-9 with TRBJ1-1; 7 nucleotides agree with TRBD1. This CDR3 is 14 amino acids long. V gave up 1 base and J gave up 7 bases; unmatched junction bases: 6. Germline loops: CDR1 SEHNR, CDR2 FQNEAQ (reference sequence). The CDR3 coding sequence is TGTGCCAGCAGCTTAGTAGAGACAGGGCGTGAAGCTTTCTTT. Its translation is CASSLVETGREAFF. The whole variable domain, filled in from reference TRBV7-9 and TRBJ1-1, reads DTGVSQNPRHKITKRGQNVTFRCDPISEHNRLYWYRQTLGQGPEFLTYFQNEAQLEKSRLLSDRFSAERPKGSFSTLEIQRTEQGDSAMYLCASSLVETGREAFFGQGTRLTVV.

This clone was detected only a few times. This chain connects TRBV18 to TRBJ1-1, with 9 bases that match TRBD1. Germline V gene data show CDR1 as KGHSH and CDR2 as LQKENI. The V segment lost 6 bases and the J segment 4 bases; nucleotides outside the gene matches: 12. This CDR3 has 16 amino acids. The CDR3 coding sequence is TGTGCCAGCTCGCGCGGACAGGGGAGGTCGGGCACTGAAGCTTTCTTT. Protein product: CASSRGQGRSGTEAFF.

The chain uses TRBV7-8 and TRBJ2-3, with a tentative D call TRBD1 (6 bases). Trimming left V 2 bases short and J 1 base short, with 13 bases between. Germline V gene sequence: CDR1 SGHVS, CDR2 FQNEAQ. This CDR3 is 16 amino acids long. CDR3 bases: TGTGCCAGCAGCTTAAGAAGGGCAGGGGGCACAGATACGCAGTATTTT. Its protein is CASSLRRAGGTDTQYF.

The CDR3 DNA is TGTGCCAGCCATTTCGACAGGGTTTCGAACACTGAAGCTTTCTTT. Residues: CASHFDRVSNTEAFF. The V and J genes are TRBV6-5 and TRBJ1-1; 7 bases fit TRBD1. After removal of 8 bases from V and 1 base from J, the junction contained 10 bases not matched to a gene. CDR1 is MNHEY, CDR2 SVGAGI, per germline. The CDR3 has 15 amino acids.

The sample holds one count of this clone. V and J are TRBV4-1 and TRBJ2-1, with a tentative D call TRBD1 (5 bases). Germline-derived CDR1 and CDR2 are MGHRA and YSYEKL. V dropped 3 bases and J dropped 7 bases, with 13 bases sitting between them. The CDR3 totals 14 residues. CDR3 DNA: TGCGCCAGCAGCCATTTGGGGCCGGTTAATGAGCAGTTCTTC. The encoded protein is CASSHLGPVNEQFF.

The chain combines TRBV19 with TRBJ1-5; 7 nucleotides line up with TRBD1. Germline V lookup: CDR1 LNHDA, CDR2 SQIVND (reference sequence). V shed 6 bases and J 4 bases; nucleotides not matched to a gene: 9. The CDR3 covers 15 residues. CDR3 nucleotides: TGTGCCAGTAGGTTCACAGGGGAAGGGAATCAGCCCCAGCATTTT. Amino acids: CASRFTGEGNQPQHF.

The chain couples TRBV6-5 to TRBJ1-6; TRBD1 agrees at 7 bases. J lost 7 bases, V lost 5 bases, and 5 bases had no gene match. The CDR3 loop spans 14 amino acids. Per the germline V gene, CDR1 is MNHEY and CDR2 is SVGAGI. CDR3 region: CASSPGQLNSPLHF. The CDR3 nucleotides read TGTGCCAGCAGTCCGGGACAGCTGAATTCACCCCTCCACTTT.

The chain links TRBV4-2 to TRBJ2-4; D is perhaps TRBD2 (5 bases). Trimming left V 1 base short and J 5 bases short, with 12 bases between. The CDR3 spans 15 residues. Germline V gene data show CDR1 as LGHNA and CDR2 as YNFKEQ. CDR3 coding DNA: TGTGCCAGCAGCCAAGGAGGGAGTGCGGAAAACATTCAGTACTTC. Its translation is CASSQGGSAENIQYF.

This chain links TRBV7-8 with TRBJ2-1, with 11 nucleotides matching TRBD2. The CDR3 runs 16 residues. V was pared by 5 bases and J by 9 bases, with 12 bases of the junction left unmatched. CDR1 is SGHVS, CDR2 FQNEAQ, per germline. The CDR3 reads CASSPAGLAEGGEQFF. CDR3 in DNA: TGTGCCAGCAGCCCAGCGGGACTAGCGGAGGGCGGTGAGCAGTTCTTC.

The chain joins TRBV5-1 to TRBJ2-6, with TRBD1 matching 8 bases. The CDR3 covers 18 residues. Germline V gene lookup returns CDR1 SGHRS and CDR2 YFSETQ. V shed 0 bases and J 2 bases; nucleotides not matched to a gene: 7. CDR3 nucleotides: TGCGCCAGCAGCTTGGCCACGACAGGGGAGGCTGGGGCCAACGTCCTGACTTTC. Translation gives CASSLATTGEAGANVLTF.

The V call is TRBV27, the J call TRBJ1-5; D perhaps matches TRBD1 (5 bases). V lost 5 bases and J 4 bases, leaving 21 bases between the germline ends. Looked up from germline, CDR1 is MNHEY and CDR2 is SMNVEV (reference sequence). CDR3 length: 17 amino acids. The CDR3 DNA reads TGTGCCAGCAGTCTTAAGCCTCACCATCAGGGAAATCAGCCCCAGCATTTT. It translates to CASSLKPHHQGNQPQHF.

The chain links TRBV5-1 to TRBJ1-4; D may be TRBD1 (5 bases). V was cut by 2 bases and J by 2 bases, with 7 bases left in between. Germline loops: CDR1 SGHRS, CDR2 YFSETQ. This CDR3 comprises 14 residues. Here the CDR3 reads CASSLGVTNEKLFF. The CDR3 bases are TGCGCCAGCAGCTTAGGGGTGACTAATGAAAAACTGTTTTTT.

The table lists this clone with a count of one. The chain combines TRBV5-1 with TRBJ2-7; possible D gene TRBD1, 6 bases. The germline V and J ends were trimmed by 1 base and 3 bases, with 8 bases remaining between them. This CDR3 spans 13 amino acids. In germline, CDR1 is SGHRS, CDR2 YFSETQ. The CDR3: CASSLQGYYEQYF. The CDR3 DNA reads as TGCGCCAGCAGCTTGCAGGGGTACTACGAGCAGTACTTC.